One and the same sample provided the 16 T cell receptor beta chains below, sequenced in a study of T cell repertoires in cytomegalovirus infection. TCRdb reprocessed the reads with MiXCR, giving one entry per CDR3 protein. The sample holds nearly 450,000 distinct CDR3 sequences, roughly 31% seen once. The sequencing input was PBMCs. These receptors were taken from a human donor in good health (CMV status not recorded). Some clones in this sample may be carry-over from other donors' samples.

This clonotype was detected ten times or more. V is TRBV18 and J is TRBJ1-2; TRBD1 matches at 8 bases. This CDR3 region has 15 residues. V lost 3 bases to trimming and J lost 4 bases; unmatched junction nucleotides: 7. The germline V gene has CDR1 KGHSH and CDR2 LQKENI. The CDR3 region has the DNA TGTGCCAGCTCACCGCTAGAGGGACAGGTCTATGGCTACACCTTC. It yields the protein CASSPLEGQVYGYTF.

The V call is TRBV5-1, the J call TRBJ2-1; the D call may be TRBD1 or TRBD2 (5 bases each). The V and J ends lost 0 bases and 3 bases respectively, with 13 bases between them. The CDR3 runs 16 residues. Germline values: CDR1 SGHRS, CDR2 YFSETQ. CDR3 region: CASSLVSGRSYNEQFF. The DNA of the CDR3 is TGCGCCAGCAGCTTGGTGTCGGGGCGGAGCTACAATGAGCAGTTCTTC. The full variable domain, completed using reference TRBV5-1 and TRBJ2-1, is KAGVTQTPRYLIKTRGQQVTLSCSPISGHRSVSWYQQTPGQGLQFLFEYFSETQRNKGNFPGRFSGRQFSNSRSEMNVSTLELGDSALYLCASSLVSGRSYNEQFFGPGTRLTVL.

On this clonotype: This sequence may be a read error, since a much larger clone differs from it by one base. This chain joins TRBV7-2 and TRBJ1-1, with a possible D match to TRBD1 (5 bases). The CDR3 is 15 amino acids. Germline V gives CDR1 SGHTA, CDR2 FQGNSA. The CDR3 reads CASSSTYQRGTDAFF. The CDR3 bases are TGTGCCAGCAGTTCGACATACCAACGGGGCACTGACGCTTTCTTT.

Concerning this clonotype itself: The germline gene is not matched at one end of the junction; a read error may be the cause. The chain uses TRBV6-1 and TRBJ2-1, with a possible D match to TRBD1 (5 bases). Per the germline V gene, CDR1 is MNHNS and CDR2 is SASEGT. The CDR3 is made up of 12 amino acids. The CDR3 region is CASSTGYKEQFF. The DNA of the CDR3 is TGTGCCAGCTCTACAGGCTACAAGGAGCAGTTCTTC.

For this clonotype: The junction shows a germline mismatch at one end, possibly a read error. The chain couples TRBV7-6 to TRBJ1-5; unclear D gene. CDR1 is SGHVS, CDR2 FNYEAQ, per germline. The CDR3 runs to 12 residues. The chain's CDR3 is CASILVGQPQNF. In DNA, the CDR3 is TGTGCCAGCATCTTAGTAGGTCAGCCCCAAAATTTT.

The sample holds a few counts of this clonotype. The chain couples TRBV6-1 to TRBJ2-6; D is possibly TRBD1 (6 bases). The CDR3 runs to 16 residues. V was trimmed by 8 bases and J by 0 bases, leaving 14 bases between them. Germline lookup yields CDR1 MNHNS and CDR2 SASEGT. The CDR3 here is CASRKDRSSGANVLTF. CDR3 DNA: TGTGCCAGCCGGAAGGACAGAAGCTCTGGGGCCAACGTCCTGACTTTC.

This clonotype was seen only a few times. This sequence joins TRBV4-2 and TRBJ2-3; D ambiguous. V dropped 0 bases and J dropped 0 bases, with 10 bases sitting between them. The CDR3 contains 16 residues. CDR1 and CDR2 from the germline V gene are LGHNA and YNFKEQ. In DNA form, the CDR3 reads TGTGCCAGCAGCCAAGAGTTAGAGATTAGCACAGATACGCAGTATTTT. This gives the protein CASSQELEISTDTQYF.

The rearrangement uses TRBV18 and TRBJ2-1, with D hard to call. The CDR3 totals 14 residues. CDR1 and CDR2 (germline): KGHSH, LQKENI. Trimming took off 3 bases at V and 10 bases at J, with 16 bases between the two ends. The CDR3 nucleotides are TGTGCCAGCTCACCCGATTACAAAGGGAACGAGCAGTTCTTC. Translated: CASSPDYKGNEQFF.

This clonotype was recorded a few times. This sequence joins TRBV5-6 and TRBJ1-2, with D unresolved. Germline CDR1 and CDR2: SGHDT and YYEEEE. V shed 4 bases and J shed 0 bases, with 13 bases lying between them. The CDR3 runs to 15 residues. The CDR3 DNA reads as TGTGCCAGCAGCCGTGGTCCCCTTTCTAACTATGGCTACACCTTC. It encodes CASSRGPLSNYGYTF.

The J gene is TRBJ1-2, the V gene TRBV12-3 or TRBV12-4; a weak D match, TRBD1 (5 bases). This CDR3 has 15 residues. V lost 6 bases to trimming and J lost 5 bases, with 19 bases between them. The CDR3 loop is CASSTRGGGLYGYTF. The CDR3 nucleotides read TGTGCCAGCAGCACCCGGGGGGGAGGACTGTATGGCTACACCTTC.

The chain uses TRBV6-6 and TRBJ2-5, with TRBD2 matching over 8 bases. CDR3 length: 15 residues. Germline V gene lookup returns CDR1 MNHNY and CDR2 SVGAGI (reference sequence). V was pared by 2 bases and J by 5 bases, with 7 bases of the junction left unmatched. CDR3 protein: CASSYRIAGSETQYF. In DNA form, the CDR3 reads TGTGCCAGCAGTTACCGAATAGCGGGAAGTGAGACCCAGTACTTC.

This clonotype was seen a handful of times. CDR3 sequence reads: CASSLGSGQGARETQYF. In DNA, the CDR3 is TGTGCCAGCAGCTTGGGTTCGGGACAGGGGGCGAGGGAGACCCAGTACTTC. The gene calls are TRBV7-2 and TRBJ2-5, with TRBD1 identical over 12 bases. Germline V CDR1 and CDR2: SGHTA, FQGNSA. There are 17 residues in the CDR3. The V gene end was trimmed by 3 bases and the J gene end by 5 bases; junction bases not matched to a gene: 10. Full variable domain (outside the CDR3, taken from reference TRBV7-2 and TRBJ2-5): GAGVSQSPSNKVTEKGKDVELRCDPISGHTALYWYRQSLGQGLEFLIYFQGNSAPDKSGLPSDRFSAERTGGSVSTLTIQRTQQEDSAVYLCASSLGSGQGARETQYFGPGTRLLVL.

This sequence joins TRBV10-1 and TRBJ2-3, with 8 bases that match TRBD2. V gave up 7 bases and J gave up 0 bases; unmatched junction bases: 9. The CDR3 is 16 residues long. The germline gives CDR1 WNHNN, CDR2 SYGVQD (reference sequence). The CDR3 reads CASNNLSGISTDTQYF. The CDR3 DNA follows: TGCGCCAGCAATAACCTTAGCGGGATTAGCACAGATACGCAGTATTTT.

In this sample, this clonotype turned up many times. This chain connects TRBV7-2 to TRBJ1-4, with D tentatively TRBD1 (5 bases). CDR3 length: 17 amino acids. Germline CDR1 SGHTA, CDR2 FQGNSA. V was shortened by 1 base and J by 3 bases, with 15 bases between the two germline ends. CDR3 amino acids: CASSLGGAGTANEKLFF. The CDR3 DNA sequence: TGTGCCAGCAGCTTAGGGGGCGCCGGGACGGCTAATGAAAAACTGTTTTTT.

The chain has TRBV6-2 or TRBV6-3 and TRBJ2-2, with D possibly being TRBD1 (6 bases). The CDR3 spans 15 residues. The V gene's germline CDR1 is MNHEY and CDR2 SVGEGT. Trimming removed 5 bases at V and 4 bases at J, with 14 bases between. CDR3 residues: CASSARGISTGELFF. The DNA for the CDR3 is TGTGCCAGCAGTGCTAGGGGGATCAGCACCGGGGAGCTGTTTTTT.

This clonotype has just a few counts. This chain links TRBV6-8 with TRBJ2-2; D gene uncertain. Germline CDR1 reads MNHGY; CDR2 reads SAAAGT. Deletions cut 2 bases from V and 2 bases from J, with 6 bases between. The length of the CDR3 is 14 residues. In DNA, the CDR3 is TGTGCCAGCAGTTACGGGAAAAACACCGGGGAGCTGTTTTTT. This encodes CASSYGKNTGELFF.